This T cell receptor beta chain was documented in a study of cytomegalovirus exposure and HLA in healthy donors (dated by TCRdb to about 2017). Context from the whole study: According to an earlier analysis of 587 of the donors, about 179 million T cells yielded 90 million to 140 million unique TCR beta sequences and 250 to 350 Gb of sequence data. Typing coverage differed by locus: A, B, C, DRB1 and DQB1 were typed in about 620-640 donors, DQA1 in 522, DPA1 in around 600, and DPB1 in around 440. A few DR-DQ haplotypes were treated as single units for association and clustering because of strong linkage in the cohort. Besides the first cohort of about 730 subjects, a separate validation cohort made up of 90 to 150 different subjects was used. Of the 398 genotyped donors, over 80% were placed in the genetic ancestry cluster associated with self-reported Caucasian donors. Alongside the repertoire data, information on donor age, sex, ethnicity and CMV serostatus was compiled. To predict cytomegalovirus infection status, the study combined high-throughput TCR immunosequencing, statistical association of individual TCRs with disease status, and machine learning. Rather than drawing on any new phenotypic data, the later analysis identified candidate immune exposures from TCR beta sequences and the way those sequences occurred across donors. All discovery cohort repertoires had been generated using a single sequencing platform. To decide whether each TCR beta V gene segment behaved as functional or pseudogenic, an earlier analysis of some 570 of the donors relied on high-throughput TCR beta sequencing. HLA typing included class I and class II loci at four-digit resolution. The study used immunosequencing to profile the T cell repertoires of around 600 subjects and linked those repertoires to cytomegalovirus serostatus. The study aimed to test whether signatures of past pathogen exposure could be identified by cataloging public T cell receptors. An early release covering roughly 640 HLA-typed donors comprised about 320 gigabases of sequencing data and about 90 million unique TCR sequences. Genome-wide SNP genotypes for about 65% of the roughly 700 donors were used in a later genetic analysis, which treated that subset as a discovery cohort. In a later analysis, previously published TCR beta repertoires from 670 or so donors were re-analyzed and high-resolution HLA genotyping was added so that TCR occurrence patterns could be studied. On average, approximately 250,000 unique TCR beta nucleotide sequences were sequenced per donor among some 420 genotyped donors of the cohort, with roughly 19% of those sequences being non-productive. The paper as a whole reports these results and caveats: At a false discovery rate of 0.05, a later analysis linked some 17,000 TCR beta sequences to specific HLA alleles. The study listed 150 to 200 TCR beta chains as associated with cytomegalovirus. According to a later analysis, most CMV-associated TCR beta chains appeared to be HLA-restricted, and the HLA associations seemed to be driven largely by CMV exposure. According to the authors, the approach could potentially be generalized to other disease states and immunological phenotypes. The presence/absence analyses assumed that sequencing depth was roughly uniform across donors, and that assumption may not be true. When HLA alleles, especially DR and DQ, strongly co-occurred, attributing TCR associations to individual alleles was difficult. A group of highly shared sequence variants was considered likely to be a technical artifact of the sequencing pipeline. In vitro tests confirmed that three of the cytomegalovirus-associated TCR beta chains recognize cytomegalovirus antigens. Correlated functional status among segregating V segments might be attributable to linkage disequilibrium, but an unknown experimental factor could not be ruled out. In a later analysis, HLA-associated TCR beta chains were found to be more clonally expanded and to have lower generation probabilities than equally common non-associated chains. An association between a missense DCLRE1C variant and V-gene and J-gene trimming of TCR beta chains was found in a later genetic analysis and replicated in an independent cohort. Most TCR sequences were seen in very few donors, while some public TCRs were found in many individuals. A later analysis reported that several top co-occurrence clusters appeared linked to parvovirus B19, influenza, CMV and Epstein-Barr virus. In an earlier analysis of about 540 of the donors, most TCR beta V segments were observed in productive rearrangements about 87% or about 30% of the time, broadly matching IMGT annotations. Because counts were too low, seventeen rarely observed V segments, including chromosome 9 orphons, were excluded from the earlier analysis of some 590 of the donors. For the cohort, immune exposure information was limited to CMV serostatus. The classifier was reported to diagnose cytomegalovirus status with high specificity and sensitivity in both the original cohort and the validation cohort. A further reported finding was that TCR beta sequences accurately predicted the HLA-A and HLA-B alleles for most subjects in the first cohort. Because HLA typing was missing for some donors at each locus, association tests included only the typed subset. Some IMGT-functional V segments, including TRBV6-2 and TRBV6-3, could not be distinguished by the 87-base-pair reads and were therefore excluded. In this cohort, only TCR beta chains were sequenced, and detectable features were limited by the absence of alpha or paired-chain data. Compared with the roughly 670-donor mean, donors in an Asian-associated ancestry cluster had fewer N-insertions in productive TCRs, according to a later genetic analysis. In a later analysis, TCR association rates were found to vary across HLA loci, with the most associated TCRs seen for DRB1 alleles and the fewest for HLA-C alleles.

As regards this clone: Its antigen is unknown. The sample holds no much larger clone one base away, and base qualities are not on file.

The cohort was made up of about 610 healthy bone marrow donors. At the time of sampling, all cohort members were nominally healthy, though unrecorded immune exposures were likely present. The donor tested CMV seronegative and was one of the 352 seronegative cohort members. Each donor provided a peripheral blood sample, and peripheral blood mononuclear cells were used for TCR beta sequencing. Genomic DNA extraction from the blood cell samples was performed with the Qiagen DNeasy Blood Extraction Kit. The library was generated by the immunoSEQ multiplex PCR assay. A mixture of 60 forward primers for TCR Vbeta segments and 13 reverse primers for TCR Jbeta segments was used in the multiplex PCR. The CDR3 region of rearranged TCR beta genes was amplified from genomic DNA with a multiplex PCR assay. The amplified TCR beta libraries were sequenced on the Illumina HiSeq System as 87-base-pair reads. Regarding the original processing steps: Across the 500 to 750 repertoires, a later analysis counted some 81 million unique TCR beta chains, roughly 11 million of which were shared by at least two donors. To remove PCR and sequencing errors, raw reads were error-corrected and collapsed into unique sequences using a nearest-neighbor algorithm that merged closely related sequences. V, D and J gene segments were assigned by aligning CDR3 sequences to IMGT reference sequences. Each retained sequence needed at least a six-nucleotide match to both a V gene segment and a J gene segment. Rearrangements were classified as productive when the CDR3 lacked stop codons and remained in frame with V and J, and all other rearrangements were classified as non-productive. CDR3 was defined by IMGT convention, running from the second conserved V-encoded cysteine to the conserved J-encoded phenylalanine. The earlier analysis of fewer than 700 of the donors excluded sequences that lacked an unambiguous match to a single V gene segment. An earlier analysis of fewer than 750 of the donors classified V segments as functional when productive rearrangements were above 56.7% and as segregating when the standard deviation between donors was above 5%. A statistical classification framework was built for diagnosing cytomegalovirus status from the catalog of TCR beta chain sequences. A later analysis assigned V and J genes by comparing TCR nucleotide sequences with IMGT/GENE-DB human TR gene sequences. Using the TCRdist pipeline, a later analysis assigned CDR3 sequences along with most-parsimonious VDJ recombination scenarios. In a later analysis, each TCR beta chain was defined by its CDR3 amino acid sequence together with its V-gene family, and reads lacking a unique V-gene family were excluded. As a way to deal with suspected cross-contamination and a sequencing artifact, a later analysis dropped 450 to 700 nucleotide sequences that were highly shared and had low generation probability. In a later analysis, a clonal expansion index was calculated for each public chain from normalized within-repertoire ranks of inferred template counts. In a later analysis, generation probabilities were computed with a VDJ recombination model fitted to out-of-frame rearrangements, and the resulting probabilities were checked against IGoR. In a later analysis, TCR-TCR, TCR-HLA and TCR-CMV co-occurrence was scored with hypergeometric tests, and a repertoire-size bias correction was applied to TCR pairs. False discovery rates were estimated in a later analysis by permuting HLA or CMV assignments 20 times. In a later analysis, co-occurring TCRs were grouped using DBSCAN, with TCRdist sequence similarity added in when clustering inside HLA-allele-positive subsets. For co-occurrence clustering, repertoires with fewer than 30,000 or more than 120,000 public chains were excluded, along with about five repertoires with anomalous nucleotide sharing. As stored in TCRdb, this immuneACCESS dataset retains in-frame rearrangements with V and J assigned. A fraction of the clones does not appear; measured against another copy, unresolved V genes explain less than half of the discrepancy, and the remainder lacks a known reason. That table furnishes V, J and clone size, whereas the DNA furnished D and trimming. This sample has some 130,000 clones in its table, and around 73% of those were observed once. Of the sample, about 1.2% falls within the top ten clones.

CDR1 and CDR2, looked up from the germline V gene (reference sequence), are MNHEY and SMNVEV. V is trimmed back by 1 base and J by 2 bases, and the junction contains 9 bases that no gene match accounts for. The CDR3 holds 17 amino acids from the cysteine to the phenylalanine. CDR3 DNA only is kept here, 51 bases in frame from base 1. The sequence links TRBV27 to TRBJ2-5, and TRBD2 matches 8 of the central bases. The sequence was obtained from a woman in her thirties or forties in good health and CMV-seronegative. Sequenced input: PBMCs. In nucleotide form, the sequence is TGTGCCAGCAGTTTATTCCCCGGGACTAGTATTCAAGAGACCCAGTACTTC. Its translation is CASSLFPGTSIQETQYF.